Many counts were recorded for the clone carrying this TCR beta chain. Its cognate antigen is unknown. Making use of molecular barcodes, quantitative 5'-RACE generated TCR beta libraries. From the 5' RACE reads, TCRdb called clonotypes with MiXCR, one entry per CDR3 protein. The sample consists of hundreds of thousands of distinct CDR3 sequences, around 21% of them appearing once. The sample comes from a study of CD8 T cells in ankylosing spondylitis. Trimming cost V 10 bases and J 1 base; bases outside gene matches: 6. This CDR3 has 13 residues. Study-wide findings and caveats: Roughly 8 highly homologous variants made up a TCR beta motif that seemed to typify ankylosing spondylitis blood. Reportedly, disease-linked clones are significantly enriched in ankylosing spondylitis patients' matched synovial fluid. Prior literature has documented some motif variants in synovial fluid and blood from reactive arthritis.

This clonotype originated in a female donor with ankylosing spondylitis or in good health (not recorded which). Input material: blood, either unsorted or a sorted T cell fraction (not recorded which). The gene calls are TRBV12-3 or TRBV12-4 and TRBJ2-7, with 8 bases identical to TRBD2. CDR3 in amino acids: CATIREGSYEQYF. CDR3 in DNA: TGTGCCACCATACGGGAGGGGTCCTACGAGCAGTACTTC.